The rows below give T cell receptor beta chains drawn from one sample of a study of OX40 agonist ivuxolimab in advanced cancers. TCRdb's copy holds only in-frame clones and misses some; the assay was immunoSEQ multiplex PCR. Of roughly 84,000 clones in the sample, roughly 80% were seen once. The specimen comprised CD4+ or CD8+ T cells sorted from blood, sampled in a trial of the OX40 agonist ivuxolimab. The source of these receptors is an adult with an advanced solid tumor such as melanoma, head and neck, liver or kidney cancer. The CDR3 runs from the conserved cysteine through the conserved F or W. Each record gives: D gene, clone size, V gene, J gene, CDR3 DNA, CDR3 protein. A D gene is named only where the DNA matches it firmly. Rows give clone size only sometimes, using once, few, many, or a class for an expanded clone.

d_call: TRBD2; clone_size: many; v_call: TRBV6-4; j_call: TRBJ2-3; cdr3_nt: TGTGCCAGCAGTGACTCTAGCGGGGGGGCCGATACGCAGTATTTT; cdr3_aa: CASSDSSGGADTQYF
d_call: .; clone_size: .; v_call: TRBV5-1; j_call: TRBJ1-1; cdr3_nt: TGCGCCAGCAGCTTGGTAGGTGCCAGGCCGAACACTGAAGCTTTCTTT; cdr3_aa: CASSLVGARPNTEAFF
d_call: .; clone_size: .; v_call: TRBV5-1; j_call: TRBJ1-2; cdr3_nt: TGCGCCAGCAGCTTGGCAGGGGTCTATGGCTACACCTTC; cdr3_aa: CASSLAGVYGYTF
d_call: TRBD1; clone_size: .; v_call: TRBV5-8; j_call: TRBJ2-5; cdr3_nt: TGTGCCAGCAGCTTGGGCGACAGGGGACAAGAGACCCAGTACTTC; cdr3_aa: CASSLGDRGQETQYF
d_call: .; clone_size: once; v_call: TRBV5-1; j_call: TRBJ2-7; cdr3_nt: TGCGCCAGCAGTGGGCCTGGCGGGAACGAGCAGTACTTC; cdr3_aa: CASSGPGGNEQYF
d_call: .; clone_size: .; v_call: TRBV6-5; j_call: TRBJ1-2; cdr3_nt: TGTGCCAGCAGCGAGCAATACGAGGGGGGCTACACCTTC; cdr3_aa: CASSEQYEGGYTF
d_call: .; clone_size: .; v_call: TRBV11-2; j_call: TRBJ1-1; cdr3_nt: TGTGCCAGCAGCTTAGATTTAAAGCAGACGGCTTTCTTT; cdr3_aa: CASSLDLKQTAFF
d_call: .; clone_size: .; v_call: TRBV19; j_call: TRBJ1-2; cdr3_nt: TGTGCCAGTACCCCGGGCCAGTCCGGACTCTATGGCTACACCTTC; cdr3_aa: CASTPGQSGLYGYTF
d_call: .; clone_size: .; v_call: TRBV5-1; j_call: TRBJ1-5; cdr3_nt: TGCGCCAGCAGCTTGGGCGGGGGTGAGGTAGAGCCCCAGCATTTT; cdr3_aa: CASSLGGGEVEPQHF
d_call: .; clone_size: .; v_call: TRBV18; j_call: TRBJ2-3; cdr3_nt: TGTGCCAGCTCACCGGACGGGCGGGATACGCAGTATTTT; cdr3_aa: CASSPDGRDTQYF
d_call: .; clone_size: .; v_call: TRBV7-2; j_call: TRBJ2-1; cdr3_nt: TGTGCCAGCAGCTTAAGTTTCAGTTACAATGAGCAGTTCTTC; cdr3_aa: CASSLSFSYNEQFF
d_call: TRBD1; clone_size: once; v_call: TRBV7-9; j_call: TRBJ1-1; cdr3_nt: TGTGCCAGCAGCTTACAGGGGGCAGACACTGAAGCTTTCTTT; cdr3_aa: CASSLQGADTEAFF
d_call: .; clone_size: .; v_call: TRBV29-1; j_call: TRBJ1-1; cdr3_nt: TGCAGCGTTGACCGGGATGCACAGGGGAACACTGAAGCTTTCTTT; cdr3_aa: CSVDRDAQGNTEAFF
d_call: TRBD2; clone_size: .; v_call: TRBV7-8; j_call: TRBJ2-5; cdr3_nt: TGTGCCAGCCGGGCCGGGCGACTAGCGGGGGGGGAGACCCAGTACTTC; cdr3_aa: CASRAGRLAGGETQYF
d_call: .; clone_size: .; v_call: TRBV28; j_call: TRBJ1-3; cdr3_nt: TGTGCCAGCAGTTTTAGTTCCTCTGGAAACACCATATATTTT; cdr3_aa: CASSFSSSGNTIYF
d_call: TRBD1; clone_size: .; v_call: TRBV14; j_call: TRBJ1-1; cdr3_nt: TGTGCCAGCAGCCGTAGACAGGGGTCGTTCAGGAACACTGAAGCTTTCTTT; cdr3_aa: CASSRRQGSFRNTEAFF